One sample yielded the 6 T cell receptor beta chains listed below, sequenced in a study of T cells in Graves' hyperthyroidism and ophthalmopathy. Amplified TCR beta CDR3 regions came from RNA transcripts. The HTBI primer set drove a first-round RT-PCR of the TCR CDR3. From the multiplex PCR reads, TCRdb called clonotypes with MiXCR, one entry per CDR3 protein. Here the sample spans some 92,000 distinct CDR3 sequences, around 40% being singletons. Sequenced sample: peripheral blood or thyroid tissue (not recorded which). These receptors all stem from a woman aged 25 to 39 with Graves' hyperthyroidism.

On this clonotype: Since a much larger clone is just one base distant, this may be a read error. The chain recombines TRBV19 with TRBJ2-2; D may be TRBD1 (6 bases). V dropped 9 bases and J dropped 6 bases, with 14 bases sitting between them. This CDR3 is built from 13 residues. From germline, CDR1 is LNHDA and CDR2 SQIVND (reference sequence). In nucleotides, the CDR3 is TGTGCCAGCAACCACAGGGAAGCCGGGGAGCTGTTTTTT. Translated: CASNHREAGELFF.

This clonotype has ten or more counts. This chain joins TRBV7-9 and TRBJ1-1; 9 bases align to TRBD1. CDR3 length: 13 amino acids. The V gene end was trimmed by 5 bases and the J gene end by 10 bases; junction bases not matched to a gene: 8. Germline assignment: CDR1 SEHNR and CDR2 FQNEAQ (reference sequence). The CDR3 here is CASSLGTGMGAFF. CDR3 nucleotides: TGTGCCAGCAGCCTCGGGACAGGGATGGGAGCTTTCTTT. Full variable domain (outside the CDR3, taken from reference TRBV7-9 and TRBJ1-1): DTGVSQNPRHKITKRGQNVTFRCDPISEHNRLYWYRQTLGQGPEFLTYFQNEAQLEKSRLLSDRFSAERPKGSFSTLEIQRTEQGDSAMYLCASSLGTGMGAFFGQGTRLTVV.

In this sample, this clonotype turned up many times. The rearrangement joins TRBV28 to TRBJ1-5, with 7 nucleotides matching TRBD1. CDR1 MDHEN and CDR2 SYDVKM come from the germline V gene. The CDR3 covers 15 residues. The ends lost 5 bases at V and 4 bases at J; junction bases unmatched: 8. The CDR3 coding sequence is TGTGCCAGCAGTCCTCCGGACAGGATTAATCAGCCCCAGCATTTT. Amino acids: CASSPPDRINQPQHF.

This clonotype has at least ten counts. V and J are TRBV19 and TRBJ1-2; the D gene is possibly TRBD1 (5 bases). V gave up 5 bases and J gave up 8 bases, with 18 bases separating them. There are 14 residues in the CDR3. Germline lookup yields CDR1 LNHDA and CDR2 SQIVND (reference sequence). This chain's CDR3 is CASSLSGTFSGYTF. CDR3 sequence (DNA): TGTGCCAGTAGTCTTAGCGGGACCTTTAGCGGCTACACCTTC.

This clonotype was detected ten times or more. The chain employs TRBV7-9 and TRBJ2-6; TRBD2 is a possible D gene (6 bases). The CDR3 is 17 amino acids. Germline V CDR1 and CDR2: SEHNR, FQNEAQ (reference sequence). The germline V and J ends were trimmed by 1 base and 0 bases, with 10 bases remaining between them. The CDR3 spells CASSLGGVFSGANVLTF. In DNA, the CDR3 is TGTGCCAGCAGCTTAGGGGGGGTTTTCTCTGGGGCCAACGTCCTGACTTTC. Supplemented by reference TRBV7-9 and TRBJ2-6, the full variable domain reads DTGVSQNPRHKITKRGQNVTFRCDPISEHNRLYWYRQTLGQGPEFLTYFQNEAQLEKSRLLSDRFSAERPKGSFSTLEIQRTEQGDSAMYLCASSLGGVFSGANVLTFGAGSRLTVL.

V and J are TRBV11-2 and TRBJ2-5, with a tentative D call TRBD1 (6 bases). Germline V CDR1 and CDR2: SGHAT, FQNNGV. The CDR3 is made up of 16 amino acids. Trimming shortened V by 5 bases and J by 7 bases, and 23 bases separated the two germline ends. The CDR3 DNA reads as TGTGCCAGCAGCGATCCCCAGGGCAGCCAACAGGGGACCCAGTACTTC. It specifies CASSDPQGSQQGTQYF.